What follows are 18 T cell receptor beta chains derived from one specimen sequenced in a study of cytomegalovirus exposure and HLA in healthy donors. Primers: 60 Vbeta forward and 13 Jbeta reverse. The assay was immunoSEQ multiplex PCR, and TCRdb's table has in-frame clones only and misses some. The sample records some 140,000 clones, approximately 80% being singletons. Source material: PBMCs. Every receptor here comes from a woman aged 40 to 50 in good health and CMV-seronegative.

The gene calls are TRBV7-2 and TRBJ2-5; 11 bases fit TRBD2. The CDR3 contains 18 residues. Germline trimming cut 5 bases from V and 1 base from J; bases unmatched to any gene: 12. Germline CDR1 is SGHTA and CDR2 is FQGNSA. The DNA for the CDR3 is TGTGCCAGCAGCCCGCGACTAGCGGGGAGGTTGCGCCAAGAGACCCAGTACTTC. This translates into CASSPRLAGRLRQETQYF.

The gene calls are TRBV7-2 and TRBJ2-7, with D hard to call. V lost 6 bases and J 0 bases, leaving 12 bases between the germline ends. The CDR3 has 14 residues. From germline, CDR1 is SGHTA and CDR2 FQGNSA. The chain's CDR3 is CASSHEDTSYEQYF. The CDR3 region has the DNA TGTGCCAGCAGTCATGAAGACACCTCCTACGAGCAGTACTTC. Full variable domain (missing parts from reference TRBV7-2 and TRBJ2-7): GAGVSQSPSNKVTEKGKDVELRCDPISGHTALYWYRQSLGQGLEFLIYFQGNSAPDKSGLPSDRFSAERTGGSVSTLTIQRTQQEDSAVYLCASSHEDTSYEQYFGPGTRLTVT.

This clone has a handful of counts. The chain has TRBV12-5 and TRBJ1-1; D gene ambiguous. Trimming pared 6 bases from V and 5 bases from J, leaving 13 bases between. Germline assignment: CDR1 LGHNT and CDR2 FRNRAP. This CDR3 contains 13 residues. The CDR3: CASGPALETEAFF. The DNA of the CDR3 is TGTGCTAGTGGCCCCGCCTTGGAGACTGAAGCTTTCTTT.

The chain combines TRBV13 with TRBJ2-7, with D possibly being TRBD2 (6 bases). CDR1 and CDR2 (germline): PRHDT, FYEKMQ (reference sequence). V was cut by 8 bases and J by 7 bases, with 9 bases left in between. The CDR3 runs 10 residues. DNA of the CDR3: TGTGCCAGCGGGACTTGGGAGCAGTACTTC. Translating it yields CASGTWEQYF.

J is TRBJ1-3 and V is TRBV6-5, with 7 bases that match TRBD1. The germline V gene encodes CDR1 MNHEY and CDR2 SVGAGI. V trimming: 2 bases; J trimming: 0 bases; junction bases outside the gene matches: 1. This CDR3 has 15 residues. The CDR3 nucleotides are TGTGCCAGCAGTTACGGGACAGCCTCTGGAAACACCATATATTTT. Encoded protein: CASSYGTASGNTIYF.

The chain combines TRBV7-9 with TRBJ1-6, with 8 bases matching TRBD1. CDR1 SEHNR and CDR2 FQNEAQ come from the germline V gene (reference sequence). The CDR3 contains 15 residues. The ends lost 3 bases at V and 6 bases at J; junction bases unmatched: 4. In DNA, the CDR3 is TGTGCCAGCAGCTTTGGGGACAGGTCTAATTCACCCCTCCACTTT. It specifies CASSFGDRSNSPLHF.

This chain links TRBV7-2 with TRBJ2-6, with a tentative D call TRBD1 (5 bases). Trimming pared 4 bases from V and 1 base from J, leaving 5 bases between. Germline lookup yields CDR1 SGHTA and CDR2 FQGNSA. The CDR3 sequence is 14 residues long. This CDR3 reads CASSSGSGANVLTF. In nucleotides, the CDR3 is TGTGCCAGCAGCTCAGGGTCTGGGGCCAACGTCCTGACTTTC.

The chain uses TRBV25-1 and TRBJ1-2; 9 bases fit TRBD1. Germline loops: CDR1 MGHDK, CDR2 SYGVNS. V trimming: 6 bases; J trimming: 5 bases; junction bases outside the gene matches: 7. The CDR3 is 14 residues long. CDR3 sequence reads: CASSTGGLWYGYTF. In DNA form, the CDR3 reads TGTGCCAGCAGCACAGGGGGCTTATGGTATGGCTACACCTTC.

The rearrangement joins TRBV4-2 to TRBJ2-3; 8 bases fit TRBD2. This CDR3 region has 19 residues. Germline CDR1 LGHNA, CDR2 YNFKEQ. V lost 1 base, J lost 4 bases, and 16 bases stayed unmatched. The CDR3 coding sequence is TGTGCCAGCAGCCAAGGGCTAGCGGGTCATGCGACCAACCCAGATACGCAGTATTTT. Protein: CASSQGLAGHATNPDTQYF.

The V and J genes are TRBV1 and TRBJ1-1; the table names TRBD1, a call not compared with the DNA. TRBV1 is a listed pseudogene. The CDR3 has 12 residues. CDR3 nucleotide sequence: TGCACCAGCAGCCACCCAGGGACTGAAGCTTTCTTT. It translates to CTSSHPGTEAFF.

The CDR3 DNA is TGTGCCAGCAGCTTAGGTGCAACTTCGGTTGAAGCTTTCTTT. Its protein product is CASSLGATSVEAFF. V gene TRBV11-3 combines with J gene TRBJ1-1; D is undetermined. Looked up from germline, CDR1 is SGHNT and CDR2 is YENEEA. V lost 1 base and J lost 7, with 13 bases in between. This CDR3 has 14 amino acids.

This clone was observed a few times. The CDR3 loop reads CASSLTGEVGTEAFF. In nucleotides, the CDR3 is TGTGCCAGCAGTCTTACAGGGGAGGTCGGCACTGAAGCTTTCTTT. The genes are TRBV6-5 and TRBJ1-1; 7 bases align to TRBD1. The V gene's germline CDR1 is MNHEY and CDR2 SVGAGI. V lost 5 bases, J lost 4 bases, and 10 bases stayed unmatched. This CDR3 spans 15 amino acids.

The CDR3 is CASSRGRADEQYF. The DNA for the CDR3 is TGTGCCAGCAGTCGCGGGAGGGCCGACGAGCAGTACTTC. The rearrangement uses TRBV9 and TRBJ2-7, with 9 bases fitting TRBD2. J gave up 5 bases and V 5 bases, and 5 bases lay outside the gene matches. Germline lookup yields CDR1 SGDLS and CDR2 YYNGEE. The CDR3 runs to 13 residues.

The CDR3: CASSPPGTGINIQYF. In DNA form, the CDR3 reads TGTGCCAGCAGTCCCCCCGGGACAGGGATAAACATTCAGTACTTC. The chain links TRBV28 to TRBJ2-4, with 9 bases identical to TRBD1. Looked up from germline, CDR1 is MDHEN and CDR2 is SYDVKM. CDR3 length: 15 residues. The V and J ends lost 5 bases and 6 bases, in that order; junction bases with no gene match: 8.

This clone was detected only a few times. The chain carries TRBV13 and TRBJ2-7; D is undetermined. The CDR3 length is 11 residues. Trimming shortened V by 5 bases and J by 7 bases, and 9 bases separated the two germline ends. Per germline, CDR1 PRHDT and CDR2 FYEKMQ (reference sequence). This chain's CDR3 is CASSIQREQYF. Written as DNA, the CDR3 is TGTGCCAGCAGCATCCAACGGGAGCAGTACTTC.

The V and J genes are TRBV28 and TRBJ2-1, with 7 bases lining up with TRBD2. Per the germline V gene, CDR1 is MDHEN and CDR2 is SYDVKM. CDR3 size: 15 residues. V lost 6 bases to trimming and J lost 1 base; unmatched junction nucleotides: 6. CDR3 DNA: TGTGCCAGCAGGTCACCCGGGGGGTCCTACAATGAGCAGTTCTTC. It translates to CASRSPGGSYNEQFF.

The CDR3 coding sequence is TGCGCCAGCAGCTTATCAGGTTTTGAGACCCAGTACTTC. This encodes CASSLSGFETQYF. The chain combines TRBV5-1 with TRBJ2-5; D gene uncertain. The V gene lost 2 bases and the J gene lost 5 bases, with 10 bases spanning the gap. Germline V gene lookup returns CDR1 SGHRS and CDR2 YFSETQ. This CDR3 has 13 amino acids.

The chain carries TRBV6-1 and TRBJ2-6; D not resolved. The V end was cut by 7 bases, the J end by 2 bases, with 12 bases between. From germline, CDR1 is MNHNS and CDR2 SASEGT. The CDR3 contains 15 residues. DNA for the CDR3: TGTGCCAGCACGGGTTTTCAACCTGGGGCCAACGTCCTGACTTTC. Its translation: CASTGFQPGANVLTF.